The 28 T cell receptor beta chains given below trace back to one sample, sequenced in a study of T cells in Graves' hyperthyroidism and ophthalmopathy. Researchers amplified the TCR beta CDR3 regions from RNA transcripts. Primed by the HTBI set, a first-round RT-PCR was run on the TCR CDR3. TCRdb independently ran MiXCR on the multiplex PCR reads; one entry per CDR3 protein. The sample yields fewer than 550,000 distinct CDR3 sequences, 15% to 19% seen once. The source material was blood. The receptors were sampled from a woman younger than 30 with Graves' hyperthyroidism.

In its sample, this clonotype was seen many times. DNA of the CDR3: TGTGCCAGCAGTGAAATTCGTGGGCAGGGTGAGGGCTACACCTTC. Its translation: CASSEIRGQGEGYTF. The chain employs TRBV6-1 and TRBJ1-2; TRBD1 might be the D (5 bases). The CDR3 is made up of 15 amino acids. V was cut by 2 bases and J by 8 bases, with 18 bases left in between. CDR1 and CDR2 from the germline V gene are MNHNS and SASEGT.

This clonotype has at least ten counts. The V and J genes are TRBV3-1 and TRBJ1-3; D not resolved. This CDR3 has 16 amino acids. The germline gives CDR1 LGHDT, CDR2 YNNKEL (reference sequence). Trimming pared 0 bases from V and 2 bases from J, leaving 11 bases between. CDR3 residues: CASSQEVGVAGNTIYF. The CDR3 DNA reads TGTGCCAGCAGCCAAGAGGTCGGTGTTGCTGGAAACACCATATATTTT.

This clonotype was counted at least ten times. The rearrangement uses TRBV7-9 and TRBJ2-7, with 10 bases that match TRBD2. Germline CDR1 reads SEHNR; CDR2 reads FQNEAQ (reference sequence). The CDR3 runs to 16 residues. V dropped 5 bases and J dropped 6; count of bases not matched to a gene: 13. This chain's CDR3 is CASSPLQREGQSEQYF. The CDR3 DNA reads TGTGCCAGCAGCCCTCTCCAGCGGGAGGGTCAAAGCGAGCAGTACTTC.

This clonotype was observed a handful of times. The chain joins TRBV10-3 to TRBJ2-4; possibly TRBD2 for D (7 bases). This CDR3 spans 9 amino acids. The V gene lost 11 bases and the J gene lost 14 bases, with 13 bases spanning the gap. Germline values: CDR1 ENHRY, CDR2 SYGVKD. The CDR3 nucleotides read TGTGCCGCAGGGAGGGGGGAGTACTTC. It encodes CAAGRGEYF.

This clonotype has a handful of counts. The V call is TRBV29-1, the J call TRBJ1-6; 7 bases are shared with TRBD1. There are 13 residues in the CDR3. V was clipped by 6 bases and J by 4 bases; unmatched bases: 3. Germline CDR1 is SQVTM and CDR2 is ANQGSEA. The CDR3 sequence: CSVGDSYNSPLHF. The CDR3 DNA reads as TGCAGCGTCGGGGACAGTTATAATTCACCCCTCCACTTT.

With regard to this clonotype: One base away lies a much larger clone, so this may be a sequencing read error. The chain carries TRBV15 and TRBJ2-3, with D uncertain. The J call is in doubt because the DNA end fits TRBJ1-5 better. The CDR3 is 13 amino acids. CDR1 LNHNV and CDR2 YYDKDF come from the germline V gene (reference sequence). CDR3 in amino acids: CATSRVRFDTQHF. CDR3 bases: TGTGCCACCAGCAGAGTCCGATTCGATACGCAGCATTTT.

This clonotype appeared a few times. The rearrangement uses TRBV2 and TRBJ2-2; a possible D gene is TRBD1 (6 bases). The V gene's germline CDR1 is SNHLY and CDR2 FYNNEI. Trimming removed 7 bases from V and 5 bases from J, with 14 bases in between. The length of the CDR3 is 14 residues. This CDR3 reads CASMETGQTGELFF. The CDR3 bases are TGTGCCAGCATGGAGACAGGCCAAACCGGGGAGCTGTTTTTT.

There are many counts of this clonotype. This chain links TRBV27 with TRBJ2-7; either TRBD1 or TRBD2 may fit D (5 bases each). V lost 8 bases and J lost 2, with 19 bases in between. The CDR3 runs to 15 residues. CDR1 is MNHEY and CDR2 is SMNVEV in the germline V gene (reference sequence). The CDR3 DNA is TGTGCCAGCGCCCCGAAACCGGGACGGACCTACGAGCAGTACTTC. The encoded protein is CASAPKPGRTYEQYF.

The count of this clonotype is one. V is TRBV4-1 and J is TRBJ2-5, with TRBD1 identical over 7 bases. Germline-derived CDR1 and CDR2 are MGHRA and YSYEKL. The CDR3 has 15 amino acids. V dropped 3 bases and J dropped 0; count of bases not matched to a gene: 4. The CDR3 loop is CASSQGDRDQETQYF. The CDR3 DNA reads TGCGCCAGCAGCCAGGGGGACAGAGACCAAGAGACCCAGTACTTC.

This clonotype has just a few counts. One end of the junction fails to match germline, which may point to a read error. This chain joins TRBV7-7 and TRBJ2-1; 11 bases are shared with TRBD2. CDR1 SSHAT and CDR2 FNYEAQ come from the germline V gene (reference sequence). The CDR3 length is 15 residues. This chain's CDR3 is CASSSGLAGLGKQFF. In nucleotides, the CDR3 is TGTGCTAGCAGCTCCGGACTAGCGGGCCTTGGGAAGCAGTTCTTC.

In its sample, this clonotype was seen many times. The genes are TRBV30 and TRBJ1-1, with a weak D call TRBD1 (5 bases). Looked up from germline, CDR1 is GTSNPN and CDR2 is SVGIG (reference sequence). Trimming left V 4 bases short and J 3 bases short, with 12 bases between. This CDR3 is built from 13 residues. CDR3 region: CAWKGPRYTEAFF. CDR3 coding DNA: TGTGCCTGGAAGGGACCGAGGTACACTGAAGCTTTCTTT.

CDR3 region: CASSLTLLTVNEQFF. DNA of the CDR3: TGTGCCAGCAGCTTGACCCTTTTGACAGTGAATGAGCAGTTCTTC. J is TRBJ2-1 and V is TRBV5-5; the D gene is possibly TRBD1 (5 bases). Germline V gene sequence: CDR1 SGHKS, CDR2 YYEKEE (reference sequence). This CDR3 contains 15 residues. The ends were cut back, 1 base at V and 7 bases at J, with 15 bases in the middle.

V and J are TRBV9 and TRBJ2-6; 7 bases map to TRBD2. With 5 bases clipped from V and 0 bases from J, the junction kept 14 bases outside the gene matches. The CDR3 sequence is 19 residues long. Looked up from germline, CDR1 is SGDLS and CDR2 is YYNGEE. The CDR3 DNA follows: TGTGCCAGCAGTCACAAGGTAATGGGACTAAGCTCTGGGGCCAACGTCCTGACTTTC. It encodes CASSHKVMGLSSGANVLTF.

This clonotype was observed once. Given a much more abundant clone one base away, this may be a read error. The rearrangement uses TRBV7-9 and TRBJ2-1; 9 bases line up with TRBD2. After removal of 0 bases from V and 7 bases from J, the junction contained 7 bases not matched to a gene. The germline CDR1 and CDR2 sequences are SEHNR and FQNEAQ (reference sequence). This CDR3 spans 16 amino acids. This CDR3 is CASSLATAGGRNEQFF. DNA of the CDR3: TGTGCCAGCAGCTTAGCAACAGCGGGGGGACGAAATGAGCAGTTCTTC.

This clonotype was counted ten times or more. The chain uses TRBV5-6 and TRBJ2-1, with D perhaps matching TRBD1 or TRBD2 (5 bases each). Trimming removed 8 bases at V and 4 bases at J, with 16 bases between. The CDR3 has 14 residues. Looked up from germline, CDR1 is SGHDT and CDR2 is YYEEEE. The chain's CDR3 is CASNRDGLYNEQFF. For the CDR3, the DNA is TGTGCCAGTAACCGGGACGGCCTTTACAATGAGCAGTTCTTC.

This clonotype has just a few counts. The rearrangement joins TRBV10-1 to TRBJ2-5; TRBD1 matches at 8 bases. Germline trimming cut 1 base from V and 5 bases from J; bases unmatched to any gene: 6. CDR1 is WNHNN and CDR2 is SYGVQD in the germline V gene (reference sequence). The CDR3 is made up of 15 amino acids. In nucleotides, the CDR3 is TGCGCCAGCAGTGAGTGGCAGGGGGCGAAGGAGACCCAGTACTTC. This encodes CASSEWQGAKETQYF.

This clonotype was detected many times. The gene calls are TRBV7-8 and TRBJ2-1; no clear D gene. V was pared by 3 bases and J by 0 bases, with 9 bases between. Per germline, CDR1 SGHVS and CDR2 FQNEAQ. The CDR3 length is 15 residues. Here the CDR3 reads CASSLFGSSYNEQFF. The DNA for the CDR3 is TGTGCCAGCAGCTTGTTCGGAAGCTCCTACAATGAGCAGTTCTTC.

The chain links TRBV10-3 to TRBJ2-4; D is unresolved. The CDR3 length is 14 residues. Trimming removed 3 bases at V and 0 bases at J, with 6 bases between. Looked up from germline, CDR1 is ENHRY and CDR2 is SYGVKD. Here the CDR3 DNA reads TGTGCCATCAGTGATAGCCTAGCCAAAAACATTCAGTACTTC. It specifies CAISDSLAKNIQYF.

The chain employs TRBV5-1 and TRBJ1-3; D is unclear. This CDR3 comprises 14 residues. With 4 bases removed from V and 5 bases from J, the gap between germline ends came to 13 bases. The germline V gene has CDR1 SGHRS and CDR2 YFSETQ. The CDR3 coding sequence is TGCGCCAGCAGCCCCGCAGGAATTAGAAACACCATATATTTT. This translates into CASSPAGIRNTIYF.

This clonotype has a count of ten or more. V usage is TRBV20-1 and J usage is TRBJ2-5; unclear D gene. In germline, CDR1 is DFQATT, CDR2 SNEGSKA (reference sequence). V was trimmed by 5 bases and J by 7 bases, leaving 17 bases between them. The CDR3 length is 13 residues. CDR3 protein: CSAPDAVTRTQYF. DNA for the CDR3: TGCAGTGCTCCAGATGCAGTGACGAGGACCCAGTACTTC.

V and J are TRBV11-3 and TRBJ2-2, with TRBD2 matching over 11 bases. V shed 2 bases and J 4 bases; nucleotides not matched to a gene: 0. Germline V gene sequence: CDR1 SGHNT, CDR2 YENEEA. This CDR3 region has 15 residues. In nucleotides, the CDR3 is TGTGCCAGCAGCTTAACTAGCGGGAGCACCGGGGAGCTGTTTTTT. Translating it yields CASSLTSGSTGELFF.

In this sample, this clonotype turned up many times. The rearrangement uses TRBV3-1 and TRBJ2-7; D not resolved. The CDR3 has 12 amino acids. The germline V gene encodes CDR1 LGHDT and CDR2 YNNKEL (reference sequence). Trimming took off 3 bases at V and 3 bases at J, with 6 bases between the two ends. The CDR3: CASSHSDYEQYF. DNA for the CDR3: TGTGCCAGCAGCCACTCAGACTACGAGCAGTACTTC.

This clonotype has ten or more counts. The chain combines TRBV7-8 with TRBJ2-7; D possibly corresponds to TRBD2 (7 bases). Germline loops: CDR1 SGHVS, CDR2 FQNEAQ. The CDR3 consists of 16 residues. V gave up 5 bases and J gave up 3 bases, with 20 bases separating them. For the CDR3, the DNA is TGTGCCAGCAGCCCCACTCGCGCGGGGGCCAACTACGAGCAGTACTTC. It specifies CASSPTRAGANYEQYF.

This clonotype came up many times. The rearrangement joins TRBV12-3 or TRBV12-4 to TRBJ2-1, with D unclear. Trimming took off 1 base at V and 5 bases at J, with 6 bases between the two ends. This CDR3 is 13 amino acids long. CDR3 region: CASSLGYNNEQFF. In DNA form, the CDR3 reads TGTGCCAGCAGTTTAGGGTACAACAATGAGCAGTTCTTC.

The sample holds many counts of this clonotype. J is TRBJ2-5 and V is TRBV3-1, with unresolved D. The CDR3 is made up of 14 amino acids. CDR1 is LGHDT, CDR2 YNNKEL, per germline (reference sequence). The V and J ends lost 4 bases and 1 base respectively, with 10 bases between them. CDR3 amino acids: CASSPRPLQETQYF. CDR3 in DNA: TGTGCCAGCAGCCCCCGTCCCCTCCAAGAGACCCAGTACTTC.

This clonotype was picked up many times. J is TRBJ2-1 and V is TRBV6-8; 8 bases agree with TRBD2. The CDR3 loop spans 14 amino acids. V lost 9 bases, J lost 5 bases, and 9 bases stayed unmatched. Germline loops: CDR1 MNHGY, CDR2 SAAAGT. The CDR3: CARVRGLADNEQFF. The CDR3 coding sequence is TGTGCCAGGGTAAGAGGACTAGCAGACAATGAGCAGTTCTTC.

There are a few counts of this clonotype. The chain recombines TRBV19 with TRBJ2-1; 9 nucleotides line up with TRBD2. Trimming cost V 5 bases and J 2 bases; bases outside gene matches: 4. Germline-derived CDR1 and CDR2 are LNHDA and SQIVND (reference sequence). This CDR3 region has 15 residues. The CDR3 DNA reads as TGTGCCAGTAGTTTAGGACTAGCGACCTACAATGAGCAGTTCTTC. Protein sequence: CASSLGLATYNEQFF.

In its sample, this clonotype was seen many times. The chain uses TRBV7-6 and TRBJ2-3; 7 bases agree with TRBD1. The CDR3 length is 16 residues. The germline V gene has CDR1 SGHVS and CDR2 FNYEAQ. V lost 1 base and J lost 1; bases outside the gene matches: 5. CDR3: CASSLGGGQGTDTQYF. CDR3 coding DNA: TGTGCCAGCAGCTTAGGTGGCGGACAGGGCACAGATACGCAGTATTTT.